This T cell receptor (beta chain) was captured in a study of blood T cell repertoires in COVID-19. Whole-study context: From the United States, Italy and Spain came samples of acute and convalescent COVID-19. The analysed material was cDNA or gDNA that came from T cells, B-cell-depleted T cells, or PBMCs.

A few counts support this clone. CDR1 is SEHNR, CDR2 FQNEAQ, per germline (reference sequence). Losses at the gene ends were 7 bases for V and 2 bases for J; bases not matched to a gene: 2. This CDR3 spans 13 amino acids. Using immunoSEQ multiplex PCR, the repertoire was profiled, and TCRdb retains in-frame clones only, with some absent. The sample consists of around 32,000 clones, approximately 86% of them appearing once. This sequence originates from a woman aged 80 or older with active or convalescent COVID-19. The rearrangement uses TRBV7-9 and TRBJ1-3; 7 positions agree with TRBD1. Input material: peripheral blood. CDR3 sequence reads: CASIQGPGNTIYF. In nucleotides, the CDR3 is TGTGCCAGCATACAGGGGCCTGGAAACACCATATATTTT.